The sequence of this T cell receptor beta chain was determined in a study of T-cell memory formation after mild COVID-19. Each CDR3 protein gets one entry after TCRdb re-called the 5' RACE reads with MiXCR. The profile shows about 110,000 distinct CDR3 sequences, about a sixth of them singletons. Trimming pared 2 bases from V and 5 bases from J, leaving 21 bases between. In germline, CDR1 is LNHNV, CDR2 YYDKDF (reference sequence). The CDR3 is 17 amino acids. The sequencing sample was made of PBMCs or a T cell subset sorted from them (not recorded which). The clonotype originates from a young man who had mild COVID-19 (a few samples of this study predate the infection). Cell type and time point are not known. V is TRBV15 and J is TRBJ2-5, with D possibly being TRBD2 (8 bases). DNA of the CDR3: TGTGCCACCAGCAGACGGACAGGCGGGGGGATGATGGAGACCCAGTACTTC. It yields the protein CATSRRTGGGMMETQYF.